Listed here is a single T cell receptor (beta chain). Antigen specificity is unknown. This record comes from a study of T cells in Graves' hyperthyroidism and ophthalmopathy. Study observations and caveats: In blood, most of the thyroid clonotypes expanded above 0.001 were also present. Separation of ophthalmopathy from stable hyperthyroidism was achieved by a 13 V-J model.

Deletions cut 0 bases from V and 6 bases from J, with 8 bases between. Germline V gives CDR1 SGHDN, CDR2 FVKESK. The CDR3 has 14 residues. The TCR beta CDR3 regions underwent amplification using RNA transcripts as the source. The TCR CDR3 was amplified in a first-round RT-PCR using the HTBI primer set. MiXCR, run by TCRdb on the multiplex PCR reads, gives a single entry per CDR3 protein. This table has roughly 700,000 distinct CDR3 sequences, under 45% appearing once. This chain uses TRBV14 with TRBJ2-2, with D uncertain. The material sequenced was blood. The origin of this receptor is a middle-aged woman with Graves' hyperthyroidism. In DNA, the CDR3 is TGTGCCAGCAGCCAAGAATGGCCCGCCGGGGAGCTGTTTTTT. Protein sequence: CASSQEWPAGELFF.